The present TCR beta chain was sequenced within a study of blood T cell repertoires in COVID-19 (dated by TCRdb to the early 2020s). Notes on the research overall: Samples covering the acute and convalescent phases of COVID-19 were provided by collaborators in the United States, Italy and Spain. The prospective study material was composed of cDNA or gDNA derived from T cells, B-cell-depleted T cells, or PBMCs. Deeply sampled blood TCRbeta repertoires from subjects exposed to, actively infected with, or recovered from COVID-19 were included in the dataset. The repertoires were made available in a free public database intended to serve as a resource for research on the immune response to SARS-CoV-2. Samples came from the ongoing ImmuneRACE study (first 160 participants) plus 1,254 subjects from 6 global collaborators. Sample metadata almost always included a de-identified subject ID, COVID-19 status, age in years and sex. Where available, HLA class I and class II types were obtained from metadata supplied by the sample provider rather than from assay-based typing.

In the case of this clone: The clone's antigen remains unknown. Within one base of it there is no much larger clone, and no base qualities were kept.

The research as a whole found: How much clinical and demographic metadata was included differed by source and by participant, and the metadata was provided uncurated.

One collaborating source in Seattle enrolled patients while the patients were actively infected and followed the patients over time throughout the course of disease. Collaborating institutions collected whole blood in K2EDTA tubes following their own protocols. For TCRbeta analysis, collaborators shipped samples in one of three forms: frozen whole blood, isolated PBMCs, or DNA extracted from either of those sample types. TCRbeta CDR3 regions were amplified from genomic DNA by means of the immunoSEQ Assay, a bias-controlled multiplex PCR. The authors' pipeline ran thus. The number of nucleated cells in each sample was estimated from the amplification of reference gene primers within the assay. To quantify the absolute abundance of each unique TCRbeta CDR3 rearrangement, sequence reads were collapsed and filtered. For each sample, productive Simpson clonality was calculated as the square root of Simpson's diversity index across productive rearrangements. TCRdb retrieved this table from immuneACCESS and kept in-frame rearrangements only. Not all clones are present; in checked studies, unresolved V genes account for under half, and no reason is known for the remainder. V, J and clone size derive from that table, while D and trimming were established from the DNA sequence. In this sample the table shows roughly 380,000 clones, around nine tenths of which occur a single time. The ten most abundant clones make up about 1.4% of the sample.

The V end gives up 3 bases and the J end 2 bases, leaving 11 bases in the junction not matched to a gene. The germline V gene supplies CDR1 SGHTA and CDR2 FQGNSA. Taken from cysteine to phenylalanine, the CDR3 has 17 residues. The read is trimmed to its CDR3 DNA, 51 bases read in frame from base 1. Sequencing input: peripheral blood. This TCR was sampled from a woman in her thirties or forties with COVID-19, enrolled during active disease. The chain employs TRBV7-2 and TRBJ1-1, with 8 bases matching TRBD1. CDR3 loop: CASSFLGRGQGNTEAFF. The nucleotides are TGTGCCAGCAGCTTCTTGGGAAGAGGACAGGGTAACACTGAAGCTTTCTTT.